Sequencing of this T cell receptor (beta chain) was carried out in a study of TIL therapy for anti-PD-1-resistant metastatic lung cancer. Study-wide background: Median patient age was approximately 59, ranging about 38-75 years.

Sequencing used immunoSEQ v3. Method: immunoSEQ multiplex PCR; TCRdb's copy keeps in-frame clones and lacks some. The sample has about 26,000 clones, 63% seen once. Time point specified: pre-treatment sample, taken before nivolumab and TIL therapy. Tumor tissue came from excised metastases, mostly pleural nodules or supraclavicular lymph nodes. CDR3 length equals 16 residues. The V end was cut by 8 bases, the J end by 1 base, with 17 bases between. Looked up from germline, CDR1 is MNHNY and CDR2 is SVGAGI (reference sequence). The sample in question was tumor tissue, obtained at baseline. This sequence joins TRBV6-6 and TRBJ2-2, with D tentatively TRBD2 (6 bases). This TCR came from a woman between 25 and 80 years old with non-small cell lung cancer. CDR3 DNA sequence: TGTGCCAGCCTCCCTAGACTAGTTGAGAACACCGGGGAGCTGTTTTTT. This encodes CASLPRLVENTGELFF.